These 31 T cell receptor beta chains originate from one sample sequenced in a study of blood T cell repertoires in COVID-19. Only in-frame clones appear in the TCRdb table, and some are missing; sequencing was by immunoSEQ multiplex PCR. The sample has about 200,000 clones, roughly 88% seen once. Sequenced material: peripheral blood. The source of these receptors is a human donor in a cohort sampled during active COVID-19.

The V call is TRBV5-6, the J call TRBJ2-7, with D possibly matching TRBD1 (7 bases). The germline V gene has CDR1 SGHDT and CDR2 YYEEEE. The CDR3 sequence is 13 residues long. Trimming stripped 10 bases from V and 0 bases from J, with 14 bases between. DNA for the CDR3: TGTGCCTCCCAGGGGGGCTCCTCCTACGAGCAGTACTTC. It yields the protein CASQGGSSYEQYF. The full variable domain, completed using reference TRBV5-6 and TRBJ2-7, is DAGVTQSPTHLIKTRGQQVTLRCSPKSGHDTVSWYQQALGQGPQFIFQYYEEEERQRGNFPDRFSGHQFPNYSSELNVNALLLGDSALYLCASQGGSSYEQYFGPGTRLTVT.

This rearrangement joins TRBV5-8 to TRBJ1-5, with TRBD1 matching over 7 bases. Germline V CDR1 and CDR2: SGHTS, YDEGEE. This CDR3 region has 15 residues. V trimming: 4 bases; J trimming: 7 bases; junction bases outside the gene matches: 11. The chain's CDR3 is CASSMWTGAGQPQHF. The CDR3 DNA is TGTGCCAGCAGCATGTGGACAGGCGCAGGACAGCCCCAGCATTTT.

The chain couples TRBV7-9 to TRBJ2-1, with D perhaps matching TRBD1 (5 bases). The ends were cut back, 5 bases at V and 6 bases at J, with 14 bases in the middle. The V gene's germline CDR1 is SEHNR and CDR2 FQNEAQ (reference sequence). The CDR3 sequence is 14 residues long. This CDR3 reads CASSQGLGANEQFF. The CDR3 bases are TGTGCCAGCAGCCAGGGCCTAGGGGCCAATGAGCAGTTCTTC.

CDR3 amino acids: CASSLGQVPYSNQPQHF. The CDR3 DNA is TGTGCCAGCAGTTTAGGGCAGGTCCCTTATAGCAATCAGCCCCAGCATTTT. The chain employs TRBV28 and TRBJ1-5; no clear D gene. The CDR3 is made up of 17 amino acids. The V gene's germline CDR1 is MDHEN and CDR2 SYDVKM. The germline V and J ends were trimmed by 2 bases and 0 bases, with 14 bases remaining between them.

The rearrangement links TRBV5-4 to TRBJ2-5; D is possibly TRBD2 (5 bases). Trimming removed 2 bases from V and 1 base from J, with 12 bases in between. The CDR3 length is 15 residues. In germline, CDR1 is SGHNT, CDR2 YYREEE (reference sequence). CDR3 sequence reads: CASSFWERFQETQYF. DNA for the CDR3: TGTGCCAGCAGCTTTTGGGAGCGTTTCCAAGAGACCCAGTACTTC.

The J gene is TRBJ2-3, the V gene TRBV5-4; D perhaps matches TRBD1 (5 bases). Trimming stripped 4 bases from V and 4 bases from J, with 16 bases between. The CDR3 has 15 amino acids. Germline lookup yields CDR1 SGHNT and CDR2 YYREEE (reference sequence). DNA for the CDR3: TGTGCCAGCAGCCCCGCCGGTAAGGGGCCAGATACGCAGTATTTT. Its protein product is CASSPAGKGPDTQYF.

This chain joins TRBV7-9 and TRBJ2-1, with D possibly being TRBD1 (5 bases). V lost 0 bases to trimming and J lost 12 bases, with 12 bases between them. Germline V CDR1 and CDR2: SEHNR, FQNEAQ (reference sequence). This CDR3 region has 13 residues. CDR3 protein: CASSLARATGQFF. CDR3 in DNA: TGTGCCAGCAGCTTAGCCAGGGCTACAGGGCAGTTCTTC.

The genes are TRBV28 and TRBJ1-2; D unresolved. The V and J ends lost 5 bases and 4 bases respectively, with 11 bases between them. The V gene's germline CDR1 is MDHEN and CDR2 SYDVKM. The CDR3 loop spans 13 amino acids. CDR3 DNA sequence: TGTGCCAGCAGTCTCCCACAACCCTATGGCTACACCTTC. It is translated as CASSLPQPYGYTF.

The V call is TRBV6-4, the J call TRBJ2-1, with 14 bases identical to TRBD2. The CDR3 spans 15 residues. With 2 bases clipped from V and 8 bases from J, the junction kept 2 bases outside the gene matches. The germline CDR1 and CDR2 sequences are MRHNA and SNTAGT. As DNA, the CDR3 is TGTGCCAGCAGTGACGGGACTAGCGGGAGTTATGAGCAGTTCTTC. Its protein product is CASSDGTSGSYEQFF.

This clone was found once. V is TRBV19 and J is TRBJ1-5, with D perhaps matching TRBD1 (5 bases). The length of the CDR3 is 14 residues. Per germline, CDR1 LNHDA and CDR2 SQIVND (reference sequence). The V end lost 3 bases, the J end lost 8 bases, and 14 bases lay between the germline ends. The CDR3 nucleotides are TGTGCCAGTAGTATTTTAGGGACTAAAAAGCCCCAGCATTTT. This codes for CASSILGTKKPQHF.

V and J are TRBV30 and TRBJ2-1; unclear D gene. Between the trimmed V and J ends, which lost 2 bases and 4 bases, there was a span of 6 bases. In germline, CDR1 is GTSNPN, CDR2 SVGIG (reference sequence). The CDR3 is made up of 12 amino acids. The CDR3 nucleotides are TGTGCCTGGAGTTTCGCGTACAATGAGCAGTTCTTC. Its translation: CAWSFAYNEQFF.

This chain links TRBV18 with TRBJ2-7, with TRBD1 matching over 10 bases. Per germline, CDR1 KGHSH and CDR2 LQKENI. J gave up 4 bases and V 2 bases, and 8 bases lay outside the gene matches. The CDR3 has 16 residues. DNA of the CDR3: TGTGCCAGCTCACCATCTTTGGACAGGGGGTTATACGAGCAGTACTTC. It encodes CASSPSLDRGLYEQYF.

The V gene is TRBV19, the J gene TRBJ1-5, with D possibly matching TRBD1 (6 bases). V lost 3 bases to trimming and J lost 0 bases, with 15 bases between them. This CDR3 has 17 residues. The germline V gene encodes CDR1 LNHDA and CDR2 SQIVND (reference sequence). CDR3 sequence: CASSISGRGHSNQPQHF. The CDR3 DNA follows: TGTGCCAGTAGTATCTCGGGCAGGGGACATAGCAATCAGCCCCAGCATTTT.

CDR3 sequence: CASSPKASSASSGANVLTF. CDR3 DNA: TGTGCCAGCTCACCAAAGGCCTCTAGCGCTAGCTCTGGGGCCAACGTCCTGACTTTC. The chain is built from TRBV18 and TRBJ2-6, with TRBD2 as a possible D gene (6 bases). Trimming pared 2 bases from V and 0 bases from J, leaving 17 bases between. CDR1 is KGHSH, CDR2 LQKENI, per germline. CDR3 size: 19 residues.

This clone is labeled as medium-sized. This sequence joins TRBV2 and TRBJ1-2; possible D gene TRBD1, 6 bases. The CDR3 runs 14 residues. CDR1 SNHLY and CDR2 FYNNEI come from the germline V gene. V was shortened by 5 bases and J by 0 bases, with 10 bases between the two germline ends. In nucleotides, the CDR3 is TGTGCCAGCAGTTTACAGGGCGCTAACTATGGCTACACCTTC. Its translation is CASSLQGANYGYTF.

This sequence joins TRBV11-2 and TRBJ2-1, with 11 bases that match TRBD2. J was trimmed by 4 bases and V by 5 bases; bases with no gene match: 7. CDR3 length: 16 amino acids. Per germline, CDR1 SGHAT and CDR2 FQNNGV. CDR3 sequence: CASSTRTSGFYNEQFF. The CDR3 nucleotides read TGTGCCAGCAGCACCAGGACTAGCGGGTTTTACAATGAGCAGTTCTTC.

V and J are TRBV18 and TRBJ1-1, with 7 bases identical to TRBD1. Germline V gene sequence: CDR1 KGHSH, CDR2 LQKENI. Unmatched junction bases numbered 4, after V lost 3 bases and J lost 0 bases. The CDR3 is 15 amino acids. The CDR3 DNA is TGTGCCAGCTCACCGGACCAGGGGGTGAACACTGAAGCTTTCTTT. This gives the protein CASSPDQGVNTEAFF.

V gene TRBV2 combines with J gene TRBJ2-1; D not resolved. Trimming left V 5 bases short and J 0 bases short, with 11 bases between. The CDR3 extends over 15 amino acids. Per germline, CDR1 SNHLY and CDR2 FYNNEI. CDR3 nucleotides: TGTGCCAGCAGTACGAGGCAAAGCTCCTACAATGAGCAGTTCTTC. Amino acid sequence: CASSTRQSSYNEQFF. Variable domain in full (rest from reference TRBV2 and TRBJ2-1): EPEVTQTPSHQVTQMGQEVILRCVPISNHLYFYWYRQILGQKVEFLVSFYNNEISEKSEIFDDQFSVERPDGSNFTLKIRSTKLEDSAMYFCASSTRQSSYNEQFFGPGTRLTVL.

The rearrangement uses TRBV5-1 and TRBJ2-3; D might be TRBD1 (5 bases). Germline V gene data show CDR1 as SGHRS and CDR2 as YFSETQ. Trimming shortened V by 5 bases and J by 1 base, and 8 bases separated the two germline ends. The CDR3 runs to 13 residues. CDR3 DNA: TGCGCCAGCAGTGTAGGGGGCACAGATACGCAGTATTTT. Protein sequence: CASSVGGTDTQYF. The full variable domain, its missing parts supplied by reference TRBV5-1 and TRBJ2-3, is KAGVTQTPRYLIKTRGQQVTLSCSPISGHRSVSWYQQTPGQGLQFLFEYFSETQRNKGNFPGRFSGRQFSNSRSEMNVSTLELGDSALYLCASSVGGTDTQYFGPGTRLTVL.

The V gene is TRBV7-9, the J gene TRBJ1-2; 8 bases are shared with TRBD1. Germline values: CDR1 SEHNR, CDR2 FQNEAQ (reference sequence). The CDR3 has 14 residues. After removal of 1 base from V and 7 bases from J, the junction contained 5 bases not matched to a gene. CDR3 coding DNA: TGTGCCAGCAGCTTAGAGGGGACAGGCAGTGGCTACACCTTC. Translation gives CASSLEGTGSGYTF.

V gene TRBV18 combines with J gene TRBJ1-1; TRBD1 matches 12 bases. In germline, CDR1 is KGHSH, CDR2 LQKENI. J was trimmed by 0 bases and V by 5 bases; bases with no gene match: 1. There are 15 residues in the CDR3. The CDR3 protein is CASSGTGGVNTEAFF. CDR3 bases: TGTGCCAGCTCAGGGACAGGGGGCGTGAACACTGAAGCTTTCTTT.

CDR3 sequence: CASSHGGAGQGGYTF. In DNA form, the CDR3 reads TGCGCCAGCAGCCACGGCGGGGCAGGGCAAGGGGGCTACACCTTC. The chain is built from TRBV5-1 and TRBJ1-2, with a possible D match to TRBD1 (5 bases). The ends were cut back, 4 bases at V and 8 bases at J, with 21 bases in the middle. From germline, CDR1 is SGHRS and CDR2 YFSETQ. The CDR3 loop spans 15 amino acids. Filled out from reference TRBV5-1 and TRBJ1-2, the complete variable domain reads KAGVTQTPRYLIKTRGQQVTLSCSPISGHRSVSWYQQTPGQGLQFLFEYFSETQRNKGNFPGRFSGRQFSNSRSEMNVSTLELGDSALYLCASSHGGAGQGGYTFGSGTRLTVV.

The chain is built from TRBV6-6 and TRBJ2-3; 10 nucleotides align to TRBD1. This CDR3 has 14 residues. V gave up 6 bases and J gave up 1 base; unmatched junction bases: 1. CDR1 is MNHNY, CDR2 SVGAGI, per germline (reference sequence). The CDR3 sequence: CASRGTGGTDTQYF. CDR3 DNA: TGTGCCAGCAGGGGGACAGGGGGCACAGATACGCAGTATTTT.

V gene TRBV7-9 combines with J gene TRBJ1-2; TRBD1 matches 11 bases. The germline V gene has CDR1 SEHNR and CDR2 FQNEAQ (reference sequence). Losses at the gene ends were 4 bases for V and 4 bases for J; bases not matched to a gene: 5. CDR3 length: 15 residues. In nucleotides, the CDR3 is TGTGCCAGCAGCTCCGGACAGGGGGCTACCTATGGCTACACCTTC. Protein: CASSSGQGATYGYTF.

V and J are TRBV3-1 (or the pseudogene TRBV3-2) and TRBJ2-3, with a weak D call TRBD2 (5 bases). V lost 3 bases and J lost 0, with 13 bases in between. Germline V gene lookup returns CDR1 LGHDT and CDR2 YNNKEL (reference sequence). The CDR3 has 16 residues. In DNA form, the CDR3 reads TGTGCCAGCAGCCAGTCAGCGTGGACTAGCACAGATACGCAGTATTTT. The encoded protein is CASSQSAWTSTDTQYF.

This clone has a handful of counts. The chain joins TRBV30 to TRBJ1-1; D is ambiguous. V lost 1 base and J 1 base, leaving 7 bases between the germline ends. Germline-derived CDR1 and CDR2 are GTSNPN and SVGIG (reference sequence). This CDR3 is built from 13 residues. Here the CDR3 reads CAWSAGRNTEAFF. Here the CDR3 DNA reads TGTGCCTGGAGTGCCGGGAGGAACACTGAAGCTTTCTTT. Full variable domain (missing parts from reference TRBV30 and TRBJ1-1): SQTIHQWPATLVQPVGSPLSLECTVEGTSNPNLYWYRQAAGRGLQLLFYSVGIGQISSEVPQNLSASRPQDRQFILSSKKLLLSDSGFYLCAWSAGRNTEAFFGQGTRLTVV.

This chain uses TRBV5-1 with TRBJ2-3, with unresolved D. V lost 4 bases and J lost 1, with 16 bases in between. The CDR3 loop spans 16 amino acids. CDR1 SGHRS and CDR2 YFSETQ come from the germline V gene. The CDR3 DNA follows: TGCGCCAGCAGCCCCCCGACAAGAACCGGCACAGATACGCAGTATTTT. This translates into CASSPPTRTGTDTQYF.

This clone was counted between two and nine times. The CDR3 spells CASSTPRREQYF. CDR3 nucleotides: TGTGCCAGCAGTACCCCCCGGAGAGAGCAGTACTTC. The chain employs TRBV6-2 or TRBV6-3 and TRBJ2-7; D is undetermined. Germline V gives CDR1 MNHEY, CDR2 SVGEGT. Trimming shortened V by 5 bases and J by 7 bases, and 12 bases separated the two germline ends. The CDR3 has 12 residues.

J is TRBJ2-1 and V is TRBV5-6; TRBD2 is a possible D gene (5 bases). V was pared by 0 bases and J by 4 bases, with 14 bases between. From germline, CDR1 is SGHDT and CDR2 YYEEEE. The CDR3 runs 16 residues. Here the CDR3 reads CASSLVHSEGYNEQFF. The CDR3 DNA is TGTGCCAGCAGCTTGGTCCACTCTGAGGGTTACAATGAGCAGTTCTTC.

The V call is TRBV4-2, the J call TRBJ2-7; D is perhaps TRBD2 (5 bases). V was shortened by 4 bases and J by 3 bases, with 19 bases between the two germline ends. The V gene's germline CDR1 is LGHNA and CDR2 YNFKEQ. The CDR3 runs 16 residues. The CDR3 region is CASSPGVGLRSYEQYF. CDR3 sequence (DNA): TGTGCCAGCAGCCCTGGGGTCGGACTGAGAAGCTACGAGCAGTACTTC.

V is TRBV10-2 and J is TRBJ1-2; D is uncertain. V dropped 4 bases and J dropped 3 bases, with 15 bases sitting between them. CDR1 is WSHSY and CDR2 is SAAADI in the germline V gene. The CDR3 sequence is 15 residues long. CDR3 DNA: TGCGCCAGCAGTGGGTCGGCAGCGAACCACTATGGCTACACCTTC. It translates to CASSGSAANHYGYTF.